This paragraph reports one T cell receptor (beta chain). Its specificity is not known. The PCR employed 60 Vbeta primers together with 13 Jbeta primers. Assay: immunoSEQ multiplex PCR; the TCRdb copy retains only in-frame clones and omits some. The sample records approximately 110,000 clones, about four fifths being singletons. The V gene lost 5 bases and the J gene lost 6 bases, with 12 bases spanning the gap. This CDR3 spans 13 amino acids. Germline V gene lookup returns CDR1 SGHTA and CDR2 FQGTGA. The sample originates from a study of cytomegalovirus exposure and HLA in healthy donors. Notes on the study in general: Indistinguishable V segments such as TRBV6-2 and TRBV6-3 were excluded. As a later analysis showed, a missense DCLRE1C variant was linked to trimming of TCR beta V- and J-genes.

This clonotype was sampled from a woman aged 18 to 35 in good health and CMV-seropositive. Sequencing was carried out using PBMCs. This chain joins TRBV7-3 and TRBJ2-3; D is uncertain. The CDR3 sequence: CASSPQSQDTQYF. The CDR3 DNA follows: TGTGCCAGCAGCCCACAATCCCAGGATACGCAGTATTTT.